This T cell receptor (beta chain) was found in a study of a mutant IDH1 vaccine in newly diagnosed glioma. Study at large: Of the patients given treatment, approximately 62% were male and approximately 38% were female, and a mean age of around 41 years was recorded. Prior therapy was radiotherapy, temozolomide, or both; most received both.

Only in-frame clones appear in the TCRdb table, and some are missing; sequencing was by immunoSEQ multiplex PCR. The sample yields about 92,000 clones, around four fifths seen once. Time point here: baseline, week 1 (first vaccination visit). Treatment indicated: pre-vaccination baseline after standard-of-care therapy. This clone turned up a few times. The specimen was PBMCs, collected from a glioma patient treated with radiotherapy, temozolomide or both. This TCR was recovered from a woman between 45 and 65 years old with glioma.

The CDR3 sequence: CASSEWGGTEAFF. CDR3 sequence (DNA): TGTGCCAGCAGTGAATGGGGTGGCACTGAAGCTTTCTTT. The chain recombines TRBV25-1 with TRBJ1-1; no firm D call. Germline CDR1 MGHDK, CDR2 SYGVNS. V lost 1 base and J 4 bases, leaving 7 bases between the germline ends. This CDR3 has 13 amino acids.